This T cell receptor beta chain came from a study of response to subunit inactivated influenza vaccine. Study results and limitations: There was a suggestion from the authors that each seasonal influenza vaccination recruits few new T cells.

As to this clonotype: Antigen: not known.

TCRdb reanalysed the RT-PCR reads using MiXCR and keeps one entry per CDR3 protein. The table shows roughly 650,000 distinct CDR3 sequences, with approximately 14% occurring only once. V was pared by 5 bases and J by 4 bases, with 14 bases between. The CDR3 is made up of 14 amino acids. The V gene's germline CDR1 is SGHTA and CDR2 FQGNSA. Sequencing was performed on PBMCs from blood, taken about 14 days before vaccination. The rearrangement joins TRBV7-2 to TRBJ1-1; D is perhaps TRBD1 (6 bases). This sequence originates from a man aged 45-60 years who received an inactivated influenza vaccine. The CDR3 loop is CASSPGGARTEAFF. For the CDR3, the DNA is TGTGCCAGCAGCCCGGGGGGGGCGCGCACTGAAGCTTTCTTT.